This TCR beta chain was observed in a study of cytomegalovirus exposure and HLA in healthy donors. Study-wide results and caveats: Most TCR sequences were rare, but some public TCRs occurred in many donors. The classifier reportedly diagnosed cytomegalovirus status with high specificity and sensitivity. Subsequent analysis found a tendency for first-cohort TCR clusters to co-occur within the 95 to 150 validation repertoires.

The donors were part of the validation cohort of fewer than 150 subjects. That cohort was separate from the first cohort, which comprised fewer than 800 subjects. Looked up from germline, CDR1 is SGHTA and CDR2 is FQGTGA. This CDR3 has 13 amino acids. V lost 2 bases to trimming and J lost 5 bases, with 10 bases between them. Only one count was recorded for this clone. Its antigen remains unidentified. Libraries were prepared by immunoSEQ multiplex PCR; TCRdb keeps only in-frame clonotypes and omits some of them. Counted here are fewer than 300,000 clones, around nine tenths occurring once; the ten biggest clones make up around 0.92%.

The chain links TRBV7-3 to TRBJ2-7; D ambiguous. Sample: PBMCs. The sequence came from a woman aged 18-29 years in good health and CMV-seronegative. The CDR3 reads CASSLGPWDEQYF. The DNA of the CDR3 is TGTGCCAGCAGCTTAGGGCCCTGGGACGAGCAGTACTTC.